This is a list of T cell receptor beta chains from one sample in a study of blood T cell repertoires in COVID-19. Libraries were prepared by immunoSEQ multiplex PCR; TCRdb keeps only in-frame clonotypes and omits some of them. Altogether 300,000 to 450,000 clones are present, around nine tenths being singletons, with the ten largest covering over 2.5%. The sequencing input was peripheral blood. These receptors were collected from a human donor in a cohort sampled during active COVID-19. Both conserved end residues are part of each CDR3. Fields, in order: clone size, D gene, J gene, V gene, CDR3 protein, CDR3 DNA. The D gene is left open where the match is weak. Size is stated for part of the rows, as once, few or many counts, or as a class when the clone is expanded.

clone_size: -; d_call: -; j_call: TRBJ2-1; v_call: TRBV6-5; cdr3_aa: CASKQGYSYNEQFF; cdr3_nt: TGTGCCAGCAAACAGGGTTACTCCTACAATGAGCAGTTCTTC
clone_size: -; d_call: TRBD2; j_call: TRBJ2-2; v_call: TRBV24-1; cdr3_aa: CATSDATSGAYTGELFF; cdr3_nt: TGTGCCACCAGTGATGCCACCAGCGGGGCATACACCGGGGAGCTGTTTTTT
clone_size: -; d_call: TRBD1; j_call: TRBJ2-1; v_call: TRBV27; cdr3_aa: CASSSHLVRDRDNEQFF; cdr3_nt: TGTGCCAGCAGTTCACACCTCGTCCGGGACAGAGACAATGAGCAGTTCTTC
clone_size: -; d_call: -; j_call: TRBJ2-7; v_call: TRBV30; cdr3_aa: CAWSSQGITYEQYF; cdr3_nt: TGTGCCTGGAGTAGCCAGGGGATTACCTACGAGCAGTACTTC
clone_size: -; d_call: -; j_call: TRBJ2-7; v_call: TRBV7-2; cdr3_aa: CASSLPGVREQYF; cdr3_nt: TGTGCCAGCAGCCTCCCAGGGGTTCGGGAGCAGTACTTC
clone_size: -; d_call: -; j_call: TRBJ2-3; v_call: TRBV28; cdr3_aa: CASRDSEGGWTDTQYF; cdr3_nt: TGTGCCAGCAGAGATTCTGAGGGGGGGTGGACAGATACGCAGTATTTT
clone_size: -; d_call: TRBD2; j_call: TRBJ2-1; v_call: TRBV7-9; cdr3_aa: CASSLSRLAGGAYNEQFF; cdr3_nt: TGTGCCAGCAGCTTATCACGACTAGCGGGAGGTGCTTACAATGAGCAGTTCTTC
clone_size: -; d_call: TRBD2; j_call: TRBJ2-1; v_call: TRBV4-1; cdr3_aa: CASSQVRLAVAEQFF; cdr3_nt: TGCGCCAGCAGCCAAGTCCGACTAGCGGTCGCTGAGCAGTTCTTC
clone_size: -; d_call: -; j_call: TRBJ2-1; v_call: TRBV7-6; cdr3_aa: CASSLEEGRNEFF; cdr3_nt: TGTGCCAGCAGCTTAGAGGAGGGAAGAAACGAGTTCTTC
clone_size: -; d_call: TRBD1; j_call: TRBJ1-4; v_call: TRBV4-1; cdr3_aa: CASSHRAGGKLFF; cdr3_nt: TGCGCCAGCAGCCATCGAGCAGGGGGGAAACTGTTTTTT
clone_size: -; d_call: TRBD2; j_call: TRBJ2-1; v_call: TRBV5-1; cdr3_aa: CASSLESGGMGNEQFF; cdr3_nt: TGCGCCAGCAGCTTGGAGAGCGGGGGAATGGGCAATGAGCAGTTCTTC
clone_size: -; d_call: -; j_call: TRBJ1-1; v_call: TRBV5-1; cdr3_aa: CASSLSVSREAFF; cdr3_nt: TGCGCCAGCAGCTTGTCGGTGTCTCGTGAAGCTTTCTTT
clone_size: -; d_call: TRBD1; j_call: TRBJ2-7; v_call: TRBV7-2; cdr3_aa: CASSIDRDSYEQYF; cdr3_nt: TGTGCCAGCAGCATAGACAGGGATTCCTACGAGCAGTACTTC
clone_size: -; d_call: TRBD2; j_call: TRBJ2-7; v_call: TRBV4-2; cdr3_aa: CASSQVRALGTSGTWRSYEQYF; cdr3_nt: TGTGCCAGCAGCCAAGTACGCGCCCTGGGGACTAGCGGGACCTGGAGGTCCTACGAGCAGTACTTC
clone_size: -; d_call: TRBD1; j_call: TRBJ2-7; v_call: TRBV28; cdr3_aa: CASSLPTGSYEQYF; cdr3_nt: TGTGCCAGCAGTTTACCGACAGGGTCCTACGAGCAGTACTTC
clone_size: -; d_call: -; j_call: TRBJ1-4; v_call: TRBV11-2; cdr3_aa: CASSLAGHGEKLFF; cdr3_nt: TGTGCCAGCAGCTTAGCAGGGCACGGTGAAAAACTGTTTTTT
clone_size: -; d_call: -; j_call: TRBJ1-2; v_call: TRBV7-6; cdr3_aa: CASSSLQGNYGYTF; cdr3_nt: TGTGCCAGCAGCTCGCTGCAGGGTAACTATGGCTACACCTTC
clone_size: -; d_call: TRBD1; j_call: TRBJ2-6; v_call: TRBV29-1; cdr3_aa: CSVYGTGAGANVLTF; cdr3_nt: TGCAGCGTATACGGGACAGGGGCTGGGGCCAACGTCCTGACTTTC
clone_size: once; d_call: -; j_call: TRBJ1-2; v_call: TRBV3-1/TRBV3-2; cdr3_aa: CASSFGTDGPGYTF; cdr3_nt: TGTGCCAGCAGCTTCGGGACTGATGGTCCTGGCTACACCTTC
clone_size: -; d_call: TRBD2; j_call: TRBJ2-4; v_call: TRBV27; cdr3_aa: CASRLGTSQNIQYF; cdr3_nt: TGTGCCAGCAGGCTTGGGACTAGCCAAAACATTCAGTACTTC
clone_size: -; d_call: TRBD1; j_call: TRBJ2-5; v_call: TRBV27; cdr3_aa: CASREADRGETQYF; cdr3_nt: TGTGCCAGCAGGGAAGCGGACAGGGGAGAGACCCAGTACTTC
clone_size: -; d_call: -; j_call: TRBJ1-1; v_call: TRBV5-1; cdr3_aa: CASSLEGQLNTEAFF; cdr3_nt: TGCGCCAGCAGCTTGGAAGGACAGTTGAACACTGAAGCTTTCTTT
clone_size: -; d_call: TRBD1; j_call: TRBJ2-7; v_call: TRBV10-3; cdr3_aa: CASGDRSYEQYF; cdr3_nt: TGTGCCTCCGGGGACAGGTCCTACGAGCAGTACTTC
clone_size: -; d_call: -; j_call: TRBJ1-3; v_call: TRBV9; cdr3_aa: CASSVSFGEGNTIYF; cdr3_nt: TGTGCCAGCAGCGTATCATTCGGGGAGGGAAACACCATATATTTT
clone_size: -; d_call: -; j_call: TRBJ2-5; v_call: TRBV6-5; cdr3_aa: CASSYDYSFQETQYF; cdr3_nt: TGTGCCAGCAGTTATGACTACTCATTTCAAGAGACCCAGTACTTC
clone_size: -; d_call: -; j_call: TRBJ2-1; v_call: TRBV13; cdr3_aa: CASSDRGSSYNEQFF; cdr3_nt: TGTGCCAGCAGCGATAGGGGGAGCTCCTACAATGAGCAGTTCTTC
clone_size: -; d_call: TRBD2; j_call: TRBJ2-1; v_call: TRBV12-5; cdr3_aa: CASGLRLAGNNEQFF; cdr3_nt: TGTGCTAGTGGCCTAAGACTAGCGGGGAACAATGAGCAGTTCTTC
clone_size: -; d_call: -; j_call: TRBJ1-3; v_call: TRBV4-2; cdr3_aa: CASSQEQTRSGNTIYF; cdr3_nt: TGTGCCAGCAGCCAAGAGCAGACTCGCTCTGGAAACACCATATATTTT
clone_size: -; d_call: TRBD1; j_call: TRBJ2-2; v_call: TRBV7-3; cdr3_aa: CASSLDPPGQVLSGELFF; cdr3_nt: TGTGCCAGCAGCTTAGATCCTCCGGGACAGGTTTTATCCGGGGAGCTGTTTTTT
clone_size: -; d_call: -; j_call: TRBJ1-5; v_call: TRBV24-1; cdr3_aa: CATSDFCGPSNQPQHF; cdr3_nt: TGTGCCACCAGTGATTTTTGTGGGCCCAGCAATCAGCCCCAGCATTTT
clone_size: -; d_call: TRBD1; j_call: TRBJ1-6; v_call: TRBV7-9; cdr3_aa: CASSLGTANNSPLHF; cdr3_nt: TGTGCCAGCAGCTTGGGGACAGCGAATAATTCACCCCTCCACTTT
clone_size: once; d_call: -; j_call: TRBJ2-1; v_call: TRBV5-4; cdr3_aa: CASSGYSGLEFF; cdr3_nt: TGTGCCAGCAGCGGATATTCCGGGTTGGAGTTCTTC
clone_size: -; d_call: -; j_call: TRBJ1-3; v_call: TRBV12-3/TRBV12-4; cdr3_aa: CASHRSSGNTIYF; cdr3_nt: TGTGCCAGCCATAGAAGCTCTGGAAACACCATATATTTT
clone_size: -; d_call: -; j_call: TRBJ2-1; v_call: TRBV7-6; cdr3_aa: CAIRGDKSSYNEQFF; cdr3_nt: TGTGCCATCAGGGGTGACAAGAGCTCCTACAATGAGCAGTTCTTC
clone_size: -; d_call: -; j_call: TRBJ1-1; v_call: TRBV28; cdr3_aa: CASSFRVDTEAFF; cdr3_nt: TGTGCCAGCAGTTTCCGAGTGGACACTGAAGCTTTCTTT
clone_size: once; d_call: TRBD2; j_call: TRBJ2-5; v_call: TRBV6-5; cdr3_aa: CASRWGGRPQETQYF; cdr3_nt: TGTGCCAGCAGGTGGGGCGGGAGACCCCAAGAGACCCAGTACTTC
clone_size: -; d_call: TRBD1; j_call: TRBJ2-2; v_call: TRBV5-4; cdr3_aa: CASSSGQGANKATGELFF; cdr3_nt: TGTGCCAGCAGCTCAGGACAGGGGGCGAACAAGGCGACCGGGGAGCTGTTTTTT
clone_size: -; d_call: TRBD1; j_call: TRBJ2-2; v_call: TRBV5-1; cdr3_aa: CASSLRTGITGELFF; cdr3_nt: TGCGCCAGCAGCTTGAGGACAGGGATAACCGGGGAGCTGTTTTTT
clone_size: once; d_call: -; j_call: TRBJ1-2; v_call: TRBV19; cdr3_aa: CASSVAGYVANYGYTF; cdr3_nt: TGTGCCAGTTCAGTTGCAGGTTATGTCGCTAACTATGGCTACACCTTC
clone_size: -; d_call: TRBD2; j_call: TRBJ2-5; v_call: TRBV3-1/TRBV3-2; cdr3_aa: CASSQDLAGPRTQYF; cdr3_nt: TGTGCCAGCAGCCAAGATCTAGCGGGGCCCAGGACCCAGTACTTC
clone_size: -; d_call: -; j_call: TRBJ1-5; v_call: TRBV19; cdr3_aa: CASSIAVYSNQPQHF; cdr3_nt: TGTGCCAGTAGTATAGCCGTTTATAGCAATCAGCCCCAGCATTTT
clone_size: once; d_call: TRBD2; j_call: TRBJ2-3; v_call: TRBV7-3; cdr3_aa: CASSPGASGSTDTQYF; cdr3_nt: TGTGCCAGCAGCCCCGGGGCTAGCGGTAGCACAGATACGCAGTATTTT